This TCR beta chain was sequenced during a study of T cells after posttransplantation cyclophosphamide. Whole-study results and caveats: Recipient CMV seropositivity and CMV reactivation strongly tracked TRB clonality. Donor-recipient repertoire similarity was low at 1-2 months, rising over year one. TRB overlap between skin or GI tissue T cells and blood was limited.

TCRdb's table, derived via immunoSEQ multiplex PCR, lists solely in-frame clones and lacks some. The data contain about 52,000 clones, 94% of them singletons. On the day of bone marrow donation, the related graft donor provided peripheral blood. As for this clone: Antigen: not known.

The sequence was collected from a woman younger than 45 in good health and a related stem cell transplant donor. Source material: PBMCs.

CDR3 sequence: CASRPSGQPRPQPVENIQYF. The DNA for the CDR3 is TGTGCCAGCAGACCCAGCGGACAGCCACGACCACAGCCAGTCGAAAACATTCAGTACTTC. The V and J genes are TRBV6-7 and TRBJ2-4; tentative D call: TRBD1 (6 bases). TRBV6-7 is given ORF status, its function remaining uncertain. V was pared by 6 bases and J by 5 bases, with 32 bases between. The CDR3 is 20 residues long.